Presented here are 9 T cell receptor beta chains from one specimen sequenced in a study of blood T cells in healthy people across ages. It was with a sample-barcoded 5' primer and a J-beta primer mix that a second PCR of about 7 to 12 cycles was run. One entry per CDR3 protein results from TCRdb running MiXCR on the 5' RACE reads. The sample holds roughly 800,000 distinct CDR3 sequences, approximately 25% seen once. This same sample was also taken into another study, of T cells of mothers and their children.

Sequencing was carried out using blood. The origin of the receptors is a boy younger than 18 in good health.

This clonotype was detected a few times. The chain couples TRBV7-3 to TRBJ2-5; TRBD1 is a possible D gene (6 bases). Germline CDR1 is SGHTA and CDR2 is FQGTGA. V lost 1 base and J 5 bases, leaving 14 bases between the germline ends. The length of the CDR3 is 15 residues. In DNA, the CDR3 is TGTGCCAGCAGCTTAATGCCGCTCCAGGGGGAGACCCAGTACTTC. Amino acids: CASSLMPLQGETQYF.

The chain links TRBV12-3 or TRBV12-4 to TRBJ1-2; D not certain. Trimming stripped 4 bases from V and 8 bases from J, with 14 bases between. This CDR3 region has 13 residues. This CDR3 reads CASSSGVTSGYTF. The CDR3 DNA sequence: TGTGCCAGCAGTTCCGGGGTGACGAGCGGCTACACCTTC.

J is TRBJ2-5 and V is TRBV29-1, with D perhaps TRBD1 (6 bases). Germline V gives CDR1 SQVTM, CDR2 ANQGSEA. This CDR3 comprises 13 residues. V shed 1 base and J shed 2 bases, with 8 bases lying between them. The CDR3 loop is CSVEAGTQETQYF. The CDR3 DNA sequence: TGCAGCGTTGAAGCGGGGACACAAGAGACCCAGTACTTC.

This clonotype was found a few times. This chain links TRBV29-1 with TRBJ1-1; D not certain. Germline V gene sequence: CDR1 SQVTM, CDR2 ANQGSEA. V gave up 3 bases and J gave up 10 bases, with 15 bases separating them. The CDR3 runs to 12 residues. CDR3 DNA sequence: TGCAGCGTTGATAGCGGGTTGGCAGGAGCTTTCTTT. Protein sequence: CSVDSGLAGAFF.

Note on this clonotype: At one of its ends the junction is not consistent with the germline gene, which may arise from a read error. This chain links TRBV7-6 with TRBJ2-1; 10 nucleotides agree with TRBD2. CDR3 length: 15 residues. Per germline, CDR1 SGHVS and CDR2 FNYEAQ. The DNA for the CDR3 is TGTGCTAGCAGCCTTGGAGCGGGAGGGCCTCATGAGCAGTTCTTC. Translated: CASSLGAGGPHEQFF.

V gene TRBV21-1 combines with J gene TRBJ2-7; the table assigns TRBD1, which was not confirmed against the DNA. TRBV21-1 has pseudogene status. This CDR3 region has 18 residues. The CDR3 DNA sequence: TGTACCAGCAGCAAAACGCTCGGGGAGGGACAGATATCCTCCGAGCAGTACTTC. It yields the protein CTSSKTLGEGQISSEQYF.

The chain recombines TRBV9 with TRBJ2-7; 7 bases are a match to TRBD2. The CDR3 runs 16 residues. CDR1 and CDR2 (germline): SGDLS, YYNGEE. The V and J ends lost 1 base and 5 bases, in that order; junction bases with no gene match: 12. Written as DNA, the CDR3 is TGTGCCAGCAGCGTAACTTGGGGCGGGGGTTTGGACGAGCAGTACTTC. This codes for CASSVTWGGGLDEQYF.

This clonotype has a handful of counts. The rearrangement uses TRBV12-3 or TRBV12-4 and TRBJ2-1; D gene uncertain. V was shortened by 6 bases and J by 6 bases, with 12 bases between the two germline ends. The CDR3 is made up of 13 amino acids. CDR3 sequence: CASRVGPGNEQFF. The CDR3 DNA is TGTGCCAGCAGGGTAGGGCCAGGCAATGAGCAGTTCTTC.

The chain joins TRBV3-1 to TRBJ1-6, with D unresolved. The germline CDR1 and CDR2 sequences are LGHDT and YNNKEL (reference sequence). The CDR3 runs to 13 residues. The V end was cut by 1 base, the J end by 5 bases, with 3 bases between. CDR3 coding DNA: TGTGCCAGCAGCCAAGGACATAATTCACCCCTCCACTTT. Protein product: CASSQGHNSPLHF.